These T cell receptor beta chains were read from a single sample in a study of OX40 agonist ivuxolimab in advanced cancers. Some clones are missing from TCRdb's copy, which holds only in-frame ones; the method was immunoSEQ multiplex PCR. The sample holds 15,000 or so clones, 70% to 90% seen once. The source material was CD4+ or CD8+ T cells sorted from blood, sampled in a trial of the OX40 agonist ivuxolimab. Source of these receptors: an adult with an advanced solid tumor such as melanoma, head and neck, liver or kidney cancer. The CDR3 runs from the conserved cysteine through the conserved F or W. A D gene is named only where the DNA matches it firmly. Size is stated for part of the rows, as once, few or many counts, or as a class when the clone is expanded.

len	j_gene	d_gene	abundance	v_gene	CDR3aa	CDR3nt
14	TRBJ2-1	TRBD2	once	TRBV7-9	CASSIAGGYNEQFF	TGTGCCAGCAGTATAGCGGGAGGATACAATGAGCAGTTCTTC
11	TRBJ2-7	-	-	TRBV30	CAWSVGYEQYF	TGTGCCTGGAGTGTAGGGTACGAGCAGTACTTC
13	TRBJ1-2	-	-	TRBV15	CATSREAGYGYTF	TGTGCCACCAGCAGAGAGGCGGGCTATGGCTACACCTTC
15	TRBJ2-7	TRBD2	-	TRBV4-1	CASSQATSGTYEQYF	TGCGCCAGCAGCCAAGCGACTAGCGGAACCTACGAGCAGTACTTC
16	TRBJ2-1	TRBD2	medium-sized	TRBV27	CASRTSGTSGYNEQFF	TGTGCCAGCAGAACATCCGGGACTAGCGGGTACAATGAGCAGTTCTTC
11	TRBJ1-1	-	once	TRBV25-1	CASRMNTEAFF	TGTGCCAGCCGGATGAACACTGAAGCTTTCTTT
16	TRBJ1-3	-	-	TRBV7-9	CASSPQGFRPGNTIYF	TGTGCCAGCAGCCCCCAGGGGTTCCGCCCTGGAAACACCATATATTTT
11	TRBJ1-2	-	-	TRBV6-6	CASKGGYGYTF	TGTGCCAGCAAGGGGGGCTATGGCTACACCTTC
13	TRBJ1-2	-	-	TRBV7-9	CASSFGDKRSYTF	TGTGCCAGCAGCTTTGGAGATAAAAGGAGCTACACCTTC
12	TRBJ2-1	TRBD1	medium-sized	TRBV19	CAARTGGNEQFF	TGTGCCGCAAGGACAGGAGGCAATGAGCAGTTCTTC
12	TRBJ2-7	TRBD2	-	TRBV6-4	CASRRGVVEQYF	TGTGCCAGCAGACGGGGGGTGGTTGAGCAGTACTTC
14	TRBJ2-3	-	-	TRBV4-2	CASSQGFRLETQYF	TGTGCCAGCAGCCAGGGGTTCCGATTGGAAACGCAGTATTTT
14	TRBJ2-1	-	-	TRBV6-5	CASSYSLDYNEQFF	TGTGCCAGCAGTTACTCGCTGGATTACAATGAGCAGTTCTTC
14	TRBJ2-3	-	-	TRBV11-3	CASTGAGRTDTQYF	TGTGCCAGCACAGGGGCAGGGCGCACAGATACGCAGTATTTT
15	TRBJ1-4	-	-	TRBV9	CASSPQVRGNEKLFF	TGTGCCAGCAGCCCACAGGTCCGGGGTAATGAAAAACTGTTTTTT
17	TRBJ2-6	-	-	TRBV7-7	CASSGVRPQSRANVLTF	TGTGCCAGCAGCGGTGTCAGGCCACAAAGTCGGGCCAACGTCCTGACTTTC
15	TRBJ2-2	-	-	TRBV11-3	CASSLRGIYTGELFF	TGTGCCAGCAGCTTACGCGGGATTTACACCGGGGAGCTGTTTTTT
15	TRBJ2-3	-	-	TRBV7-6	CASSQTEATTDTQYF	TGTGCCAGCAGCCAGACGGAGGCCACCACAGATACGCAGTATTTT
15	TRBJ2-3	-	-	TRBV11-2	CASSLGQDSTDTQYF	TGTGCCAGCAGCTTAGGGCAGGACAGCACAGATACGCAGTATTTT
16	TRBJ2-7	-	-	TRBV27	CASSLSNPSFSYEQYF	TGTGCCAGCAGTTTATCTAATCCTTCCTTCTCCTACGAGCAGTACTTC
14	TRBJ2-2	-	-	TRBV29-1	CSVGVYGNTGELFF	TGCAGCGTCGGGGTTTACGGGAACACCGGGGAGCTGTTTTTT
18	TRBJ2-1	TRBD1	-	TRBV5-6	CASSLSTGGVGIYNEQFF	TGTGCCAGCAGCTTGTCTACAGGGGGCGTAGGAATCTACAATGAGCAGTTCTTC
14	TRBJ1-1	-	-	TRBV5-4	CASSPLAPNTEAFF	TGTGCCAGCAGCCCCTTGGCCCCGAACACTGAAGCTTTCTTT
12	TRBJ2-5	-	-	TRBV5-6	CASSWRGETQYF	TGTGCCAGCAGCTGGAGGGGGGAGACCCAGTACTTC
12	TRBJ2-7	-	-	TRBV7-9	CASRLGMGEQYF	TGTGCCAGCAGGCTAGGGATGGGTGAGCAGTACTTC
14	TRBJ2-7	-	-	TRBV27	CASSGDFHSYEQYF	TGTGCCAGCAGCGGGGACTTCCATTCCTACGAGCAGTACTTC
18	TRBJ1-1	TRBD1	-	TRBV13	CASSLGRQGVPGNTEAFF	TGTGCCAGCAGCTTAGGCCGACAGGGGGTTCCGGGGAACACTGAAGCTTTCTTT
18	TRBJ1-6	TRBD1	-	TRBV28	CASKEGQGFSSYNSPLHF	TGTGCCAGCAAAGAAGGACAGGGTTTCAGCTCCTATAATTCACCCCTCCACTTT
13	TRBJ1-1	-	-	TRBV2	CASIQGGYTEAFF	TGTGCCAGCATACAGGGAGGATACACTGAAGCTTTCTTT
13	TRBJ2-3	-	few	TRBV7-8	CASSFGVTDTQYF	TGTGCCAGCAGCTTCGGGGTCACAGATACGCAGTATTTT
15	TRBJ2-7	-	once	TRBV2	CASGQVHSGAREQYF	TGTGCCAGCGGCCAGGTTCACTCAGGAGCCCGCGAGCAGTACTTC
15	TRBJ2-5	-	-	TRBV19	CASSSWDHNQETQYF	TGTGCCAGTAGTAGTTGGGACCACAACCAAGAGACCCAGTACTTC
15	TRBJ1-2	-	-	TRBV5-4	CASSLKMTQYYGYTF	TGTGCCAGCAGCTTGAAGATGACACAGTACTATGGCTACACCTTC
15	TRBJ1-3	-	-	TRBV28	CASSSRGGAGNTIYF	TGTGCCAGCAGTTCCAGGGGAGGAGCTGGAAACACCATATATTTT
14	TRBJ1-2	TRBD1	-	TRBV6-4	CASSRDQGDRGYTF	TGTGCCAGCAGTAGAGATCAGGGGGACCGTGGCTACACCTTC
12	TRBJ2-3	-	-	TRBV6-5	CASSYNEDTQYF	TGTGCCAGCAGTTACAATGAAGATACGCAGTATTTT
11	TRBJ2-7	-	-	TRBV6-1	CASSGKGEQYF	TGTGCCAGCAGTGGGAAAGGCGAGCAGTACTTC
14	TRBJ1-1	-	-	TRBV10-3	CAISQDIYNTEAFF	TGTGCCATCAGTCAGGACATATACAACACTGAAGCTTTCTTT
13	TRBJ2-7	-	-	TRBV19	CASGGASSYEQYF	TGTGCCAGTGGGGGGGCTAGCTCCTACGAGCAGTACTTC
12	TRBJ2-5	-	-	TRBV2	CASLLVSETQYF	TGTGCCTCCCTTCTAGTATCGGAGACCCAGTACTTC
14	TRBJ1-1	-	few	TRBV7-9	CASSPGGMNTEAFF	TGTGCCAGCAGCCCGGGCGGCATGAACACTGAAGCTTTCTTT
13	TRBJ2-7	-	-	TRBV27	CASSPAEGNEQYF	TGTGCCAGCAGCCCCGCGGAGGGCAACGAGCAGTACTTC
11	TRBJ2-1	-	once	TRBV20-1	CSARRGYEQFF	TGCAGTGCTAGGAGGGGATACGAGCAGTTCTTC
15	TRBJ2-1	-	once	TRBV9	CASSVVGGRGVEQFF	TGTGCCAGCAGCGTAGTTGGGGGCAGAGGTGTTGAGCAGTTCTTC
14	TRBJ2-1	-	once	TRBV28	CASSLGVLGDEQFF	TGTGCCAGCAGTTTGGGTGTCCTAGGCGATGAGCAGTTCTTC
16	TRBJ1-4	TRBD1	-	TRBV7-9	CASSFPGQAINEKLFF	TGTGCCAGCAGCTTCCCAGGACAGGCTATTAATGAAAAACTGTTTTTT
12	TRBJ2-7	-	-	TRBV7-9	CASSNYYYEQYF	TGTGCCAGCAGCAATTACTATTACGAGCAGTACTTC
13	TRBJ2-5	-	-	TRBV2	CASRGGDEETQYF	TGTGCCAGCAGAGGAGGGGACGAAGAGACCCAGTACTTC
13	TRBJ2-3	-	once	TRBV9	CASSVGDPDTQYF	TGTGCCAGCAGCGTTGGGGACCCAGATACGCAGTATTTT
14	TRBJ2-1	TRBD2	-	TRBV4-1	CASRRERESAEQFF	TGCGCCAGCAGGCGAGAGCGGGAGTCGGCTGAGCAGTTCTTC
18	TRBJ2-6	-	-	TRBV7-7	CASSRRPVPQSRANVLTF	TGTGCCAGCAGCCGGAGACCAGTGCCACAAAGTCGGGCCAACGTCCTGACTTTC
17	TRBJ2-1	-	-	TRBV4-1	CASTSSPVGSSYNEQFF	TGCGCCAGCACCTCCTCTCCCGTAGGAAGCTCCTACAATGAGCAGTTCTTC
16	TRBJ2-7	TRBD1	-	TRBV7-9	CASSSRPGQGTYEQYF	TGTGCCAGCAGCTCCCGTCCGGGACAGGGCACTTACGAGCAGTACTTC
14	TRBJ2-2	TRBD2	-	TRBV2	CASMQGTTTGELFF	TGTGCCAGCATGCAAGGGACTACCACCGGGGAGCTGTTTTTT
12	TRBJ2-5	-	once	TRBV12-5	CASGFRIETQYF	TGTGCTAGTGGTTTTAGGATAGAGACCCAGTACTTC
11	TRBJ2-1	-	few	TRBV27	CASGLINEQFF	TGTGCCAGCGGACTAATCAATGAGCAGTTCTTC
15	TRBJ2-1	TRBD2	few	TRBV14	CASSQGTSGSYEQFF	TGTGCCAGCAGCCAAGGGACTAGCGGGAGCTATGAGCAGTTCTTC
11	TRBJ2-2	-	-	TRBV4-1	CASSALAELFF	TGCGCCAGCAGCGCACTCGCGGAGCTGTTTTTT